This paragraph covers one T cell receptor beta chain sequence. Its target is not known. Looked up from germline, CDR1 is SGHRS and CDR2 is YFSETQ. This CDR3 spans 15 amino acids. The V end lost 3 bases, the J end lost 4 bases, and 11 bases lay between the germline ends. These data are taken from a study of cytomegalovirus exposure and HLA in healthy donors. The study, taken as a whole, reports: Sequencing probably produced one cluster of sequence variants that were highly shared.

60 Vbeta and 13 Jbeta primers were used in PCR. Assay: immunoSEQ multiplex PCR; the TCRdb copy retains only in-frame clones and omits some. The profile shows under 130,000 clones, about three quarters of them singletons. Sequenced sample: PBMCs. The receptor was derived from a male donor in good health and CMV-seronegative. The genes are TRBV5-1 and TRBJ2-6; D is possibly TRBD2 (6 bases). This chain's CDR3 is CASSSGTSGANVLTF. CDR3 bases: TGCGCCAGCAGCTCGGGGACTTCGGGGGCCAACGTCCTGACTTTC.